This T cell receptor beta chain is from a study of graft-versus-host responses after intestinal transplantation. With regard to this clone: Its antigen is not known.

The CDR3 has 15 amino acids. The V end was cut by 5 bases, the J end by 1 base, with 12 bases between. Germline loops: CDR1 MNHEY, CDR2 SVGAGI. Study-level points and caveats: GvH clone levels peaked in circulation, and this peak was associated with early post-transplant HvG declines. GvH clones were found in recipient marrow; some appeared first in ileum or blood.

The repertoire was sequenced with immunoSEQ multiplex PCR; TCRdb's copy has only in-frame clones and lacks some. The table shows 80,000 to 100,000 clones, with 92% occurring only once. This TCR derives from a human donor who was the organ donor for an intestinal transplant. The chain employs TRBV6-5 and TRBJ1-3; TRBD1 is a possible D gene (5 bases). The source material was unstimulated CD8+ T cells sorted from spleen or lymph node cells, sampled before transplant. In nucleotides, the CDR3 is TGTGCCAGCAGTACGGGGGTCGCATCTGGAAACACCATATATTTT. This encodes CASSTGVASGNTIYF.